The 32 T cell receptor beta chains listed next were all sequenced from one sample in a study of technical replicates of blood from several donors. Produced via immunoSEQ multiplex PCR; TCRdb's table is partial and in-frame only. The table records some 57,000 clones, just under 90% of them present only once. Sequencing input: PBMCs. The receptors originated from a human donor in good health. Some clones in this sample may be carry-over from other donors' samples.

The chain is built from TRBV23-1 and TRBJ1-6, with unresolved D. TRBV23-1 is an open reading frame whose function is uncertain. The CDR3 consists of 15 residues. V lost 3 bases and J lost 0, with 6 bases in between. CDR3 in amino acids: CASSHRSSYNSPLHF. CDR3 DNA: TGCGCCAGCAGTCATCGGAGCTCCTATAATTCACCCCTCCACTTT.

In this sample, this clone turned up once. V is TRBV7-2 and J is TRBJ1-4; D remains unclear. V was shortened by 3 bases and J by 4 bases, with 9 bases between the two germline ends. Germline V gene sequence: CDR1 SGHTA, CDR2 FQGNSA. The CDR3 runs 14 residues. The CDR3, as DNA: TGTGCCAGCAGCTTTTTCCTCAGTAATGAAAAACTGTTTTTT. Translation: CASSFFLSNEKLFF.

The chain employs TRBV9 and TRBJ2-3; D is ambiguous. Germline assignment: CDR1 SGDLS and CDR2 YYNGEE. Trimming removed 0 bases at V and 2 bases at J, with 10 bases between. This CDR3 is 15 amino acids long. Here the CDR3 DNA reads TGTGCCAGCAGCGTAGAACAGCCGATCACAGATACGCAGTATTTT. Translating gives CASSVEQPITDTQYF. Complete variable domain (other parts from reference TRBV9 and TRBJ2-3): DSGVTQTPKHLITATGQRVTLRCSPRSGDLSVYWYQQSLDQGLQFLIQYYNGEERAKGNILERFSAQQFPDLHSELNLSSLELGDSALYFCASSVEQPITDTQYFGPGTRLTVL.

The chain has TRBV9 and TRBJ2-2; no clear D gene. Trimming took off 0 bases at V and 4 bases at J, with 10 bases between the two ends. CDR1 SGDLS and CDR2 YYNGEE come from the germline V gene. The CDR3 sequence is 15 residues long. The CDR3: CASSVEDFPTGELFF. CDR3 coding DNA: TGTGCCAGCAGCGTAGAAGACTTCCCCACCGGGGAGCTGTTTTTT. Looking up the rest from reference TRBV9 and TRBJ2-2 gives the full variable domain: DSGVTQTPKHLITATGQRVTLRCSPRSGDLSVYWYQQSLDQGLQFLIQYYNGEERAKGNILERFSAQQFPDLHSELNLSSLELGDSALYFCASSVEDFPTGELFFGEGSRLTVL.

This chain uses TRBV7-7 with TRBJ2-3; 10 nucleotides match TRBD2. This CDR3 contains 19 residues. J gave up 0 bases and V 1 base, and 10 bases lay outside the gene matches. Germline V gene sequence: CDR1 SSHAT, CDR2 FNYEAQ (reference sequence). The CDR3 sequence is CASSLDRTHSGRSTDTQYF. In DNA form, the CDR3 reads TGTGCCAGCAGCTTAGACCGAACACATAGCGGGAGGAGCACAGATACGCAGTATTTT. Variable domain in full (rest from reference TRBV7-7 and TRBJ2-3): GAGVSQSPRYKVTKRGQDVTLRCDPISSHATLYWYQQALGQGPEFLTYFNYEAQPDKSGLPSDRFSAERPEGSISTLTIQRTEQRDSAMYRCASSLDRTHSGRSTDTQYFGPGTRLTVL.

For the CDR3, the DNA is TGTGCCAGCAGCCGCGCAGGCTATGAGCAGTTCTTC. Its translation: CASSRAGYEQFF. The chain couples TRBV11-1 to TRBJ2-1; no clear D. This CDR3 has 12 amino acids. Germline values: CDR1 SGHAT, CDR2 FQDESV (reference sequence). The germline V and J ends were trimmed by 5 bases and 8 bases, with 10 bases remaining between them.

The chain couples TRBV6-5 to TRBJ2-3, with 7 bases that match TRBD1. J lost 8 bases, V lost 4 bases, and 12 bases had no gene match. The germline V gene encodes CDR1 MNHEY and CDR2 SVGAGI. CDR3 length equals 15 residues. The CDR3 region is CASSSWTGVLGTQYF. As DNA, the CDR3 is TGTGCCAGCAGTTCCTGGACAGGCGTCCTGGGTACGCAGTATTTT.

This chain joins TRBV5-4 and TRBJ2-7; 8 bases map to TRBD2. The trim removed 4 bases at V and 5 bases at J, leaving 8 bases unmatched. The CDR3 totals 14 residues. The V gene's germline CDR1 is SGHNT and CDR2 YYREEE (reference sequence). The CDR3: CASSDRGGEHEQYF. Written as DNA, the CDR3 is TGTGCCAGCAGCGACCGGGGGGGCGAGCACGAGCAGTACTTC. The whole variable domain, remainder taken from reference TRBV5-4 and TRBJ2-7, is ETGVTQSPTHLIKTRGQQVTLRCSSQSGHNTVSWYQQALGQGPQFIFQYYREEENGRGNFPPRFSGLQFPNYSSELNVNALELDDSALYLCASSDRGGEHEQYFGPGTRLTVT.

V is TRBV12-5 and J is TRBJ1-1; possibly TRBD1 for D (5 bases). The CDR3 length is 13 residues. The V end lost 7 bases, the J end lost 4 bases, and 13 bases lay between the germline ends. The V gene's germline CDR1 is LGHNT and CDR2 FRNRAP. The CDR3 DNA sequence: TGTGCTAGTGTCCCCCAGGGTGGCACTGAAGCTTTCTTT. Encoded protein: CASVPQGGTEAFF.

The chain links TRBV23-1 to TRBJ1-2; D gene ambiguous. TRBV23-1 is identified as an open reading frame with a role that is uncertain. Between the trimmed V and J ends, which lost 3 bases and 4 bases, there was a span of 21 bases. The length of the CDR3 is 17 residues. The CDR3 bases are TGCGCCAGCAGTCACGGGGAGACGGGAACTTTCCTCTATGGCTACACCTTC. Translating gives CASSHGETGTFLYGYTF.

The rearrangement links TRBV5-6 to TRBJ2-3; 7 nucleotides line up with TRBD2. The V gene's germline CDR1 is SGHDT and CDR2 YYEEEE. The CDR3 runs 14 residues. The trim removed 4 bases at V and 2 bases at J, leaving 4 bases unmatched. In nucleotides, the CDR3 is TGTGCCAGCAGCCTCAGCGGGGTCACAGATACGCAGTATTTT. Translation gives CASSLSGVTDTQYF.

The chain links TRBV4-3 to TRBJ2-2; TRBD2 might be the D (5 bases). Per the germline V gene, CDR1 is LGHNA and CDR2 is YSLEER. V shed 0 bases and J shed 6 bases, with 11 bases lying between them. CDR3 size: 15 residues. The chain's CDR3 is CASSQDASGAGELFF. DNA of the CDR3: TGCGCCAGCAGCCAAGATGCGAGCGGTGCCGGGGAGCTGTTTTTT.

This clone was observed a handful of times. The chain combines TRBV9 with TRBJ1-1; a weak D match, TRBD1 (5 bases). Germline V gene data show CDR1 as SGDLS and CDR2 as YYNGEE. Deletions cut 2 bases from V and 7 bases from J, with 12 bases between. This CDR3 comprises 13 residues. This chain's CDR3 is CASSVAIGGEAFF. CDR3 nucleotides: TGTGCCAGCAGCGTGGCCATCGGGGGTGAAGCTTTCTTT.

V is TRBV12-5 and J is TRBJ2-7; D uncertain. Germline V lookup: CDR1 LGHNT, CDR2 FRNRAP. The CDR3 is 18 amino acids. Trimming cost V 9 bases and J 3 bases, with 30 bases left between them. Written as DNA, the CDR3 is TGTGCTAGCAGTAAACAGCAGCAAGTCCTCCAGATGTACTACGAGCAGTACTTC. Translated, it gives CASSKQQQVLQMYYEQYF.

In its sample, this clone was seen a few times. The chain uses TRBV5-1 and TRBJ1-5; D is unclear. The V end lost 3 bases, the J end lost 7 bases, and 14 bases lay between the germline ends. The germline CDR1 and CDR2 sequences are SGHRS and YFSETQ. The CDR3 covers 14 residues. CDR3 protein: CASSSGIDGQPQHF. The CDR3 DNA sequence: TGCGCCAGCAGCTCGGGGATAGATGGACAGCCCCAGCATTTT.

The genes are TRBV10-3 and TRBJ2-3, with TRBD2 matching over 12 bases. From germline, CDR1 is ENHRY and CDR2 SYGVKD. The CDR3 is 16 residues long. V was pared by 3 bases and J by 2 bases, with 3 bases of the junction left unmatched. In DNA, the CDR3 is TGTGCCATCAGTGATGGACTAGCGGGACCCACAGATACGCAGTATTTT. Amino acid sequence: CAISDGLAGPTDTQYF.

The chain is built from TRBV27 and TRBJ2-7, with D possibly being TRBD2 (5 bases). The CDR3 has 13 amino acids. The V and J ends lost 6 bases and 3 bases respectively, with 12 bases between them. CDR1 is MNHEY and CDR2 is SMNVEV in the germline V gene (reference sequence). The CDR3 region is CASSPRGNYEQYF. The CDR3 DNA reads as TGTGCCAGCAGCCCCCGGGGTAACTACGAGCAGTACTTC.

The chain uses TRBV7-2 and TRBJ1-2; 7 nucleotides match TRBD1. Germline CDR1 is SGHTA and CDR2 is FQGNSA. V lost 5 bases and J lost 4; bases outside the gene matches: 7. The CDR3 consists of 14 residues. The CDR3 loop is CASSQQQGTYGYTF. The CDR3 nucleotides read TGTGCCAGCAGCCAGCAACAGGGGACCTATGGCTACACCTTC.

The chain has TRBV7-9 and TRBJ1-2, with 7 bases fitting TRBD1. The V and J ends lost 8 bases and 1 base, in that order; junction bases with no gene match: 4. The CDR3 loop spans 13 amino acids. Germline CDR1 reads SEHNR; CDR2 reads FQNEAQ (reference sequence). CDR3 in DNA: TGTGCCAGCTCCGGGACAGTTAACTATGGCTACACCTTC. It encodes CASSGTVNYGYTF.

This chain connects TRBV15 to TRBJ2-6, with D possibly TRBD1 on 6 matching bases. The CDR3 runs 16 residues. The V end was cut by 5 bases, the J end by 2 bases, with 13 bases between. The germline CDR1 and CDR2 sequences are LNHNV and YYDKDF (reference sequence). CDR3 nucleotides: TGTGCCACCAGCCGATCTGCAGGGGCTGGGGCCAACGTCCTGACTTTC. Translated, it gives CATSRSAGAGANVLTF.

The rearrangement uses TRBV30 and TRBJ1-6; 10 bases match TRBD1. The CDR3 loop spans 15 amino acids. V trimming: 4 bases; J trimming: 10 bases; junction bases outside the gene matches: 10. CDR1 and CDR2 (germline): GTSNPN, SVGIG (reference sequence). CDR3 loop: CAWNVGPGQGSPLHF. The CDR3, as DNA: TGTGCCTGGAACGTCGGTCCGGGACAGGGGTCACCCCTCCACTTT.

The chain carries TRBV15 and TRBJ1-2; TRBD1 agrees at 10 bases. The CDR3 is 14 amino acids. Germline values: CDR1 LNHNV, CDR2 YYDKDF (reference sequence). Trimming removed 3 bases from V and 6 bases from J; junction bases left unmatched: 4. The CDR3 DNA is TGTGCCACCAGCAGTTGGACAGGGGGACATGGCTACACCTTC. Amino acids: CATSSWTGGHGYTF.

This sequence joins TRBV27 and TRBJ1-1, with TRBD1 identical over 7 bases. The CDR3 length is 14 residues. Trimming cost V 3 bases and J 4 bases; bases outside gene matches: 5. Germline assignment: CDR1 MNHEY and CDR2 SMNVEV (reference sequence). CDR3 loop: CASSFKQGVTEAFF. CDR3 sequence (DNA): TGTGCCAGCAGTTTTAAGCAGGGGGTCACTGAAGCTTTCTTT.

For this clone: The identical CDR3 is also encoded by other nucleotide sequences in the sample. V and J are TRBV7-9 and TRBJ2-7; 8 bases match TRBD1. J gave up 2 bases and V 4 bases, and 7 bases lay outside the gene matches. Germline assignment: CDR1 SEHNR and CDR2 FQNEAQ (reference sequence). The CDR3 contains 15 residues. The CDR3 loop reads CASSSGTGRTYEQYF. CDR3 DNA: TGTGCCAGCAGCTCCGGGACAGGACGAACCTACGAGCAGTACTTC.

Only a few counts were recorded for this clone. Here the CDR3 DNA reads TGCGCCAGCAGCCAAGGGACTCTTAGGAACGAGCAGTACTTC. Its translation is CASSQGTLRNEQYF. The rearrangement joins TRBV4-1 to TRBJ2-7, with D perhaps matching TRBD2 (5 bases). Trimming cost V 1 base and J 5 bases, with 12 bases left between them. Germline-derived CDR1 and CDR2 are MGHRA and YSYEKL. This CDR3 is 14 amino acids long.

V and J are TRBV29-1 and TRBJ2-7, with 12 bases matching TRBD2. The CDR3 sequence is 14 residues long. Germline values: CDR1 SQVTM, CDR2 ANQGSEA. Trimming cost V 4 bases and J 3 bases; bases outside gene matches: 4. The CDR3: CSVGTSGDVYEQYF. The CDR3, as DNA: TGCAGCGTTGGGACTAGCGGGGATGTCTACGAGCAGTACTTC.

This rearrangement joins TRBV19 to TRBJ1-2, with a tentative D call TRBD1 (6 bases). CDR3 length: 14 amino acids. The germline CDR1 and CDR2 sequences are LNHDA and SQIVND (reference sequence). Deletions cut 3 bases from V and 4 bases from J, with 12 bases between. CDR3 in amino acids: CASSIRGQTYGYTF. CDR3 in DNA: TGTGCCAGTAGTATCAGAGGACAGACCTATGGCTACACCTTC. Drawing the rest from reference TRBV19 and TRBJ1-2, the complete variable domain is DGGITQSPKYLFRKEGQNVTLSCEQNLNHDAMYWYRQDPGQGLRLIYYSQIVNDFQKGDIAEGYSVSREKKESFPLTVTSAQKNPTAFYLCASSIRGQTYGYTFGSGTRLTVV.

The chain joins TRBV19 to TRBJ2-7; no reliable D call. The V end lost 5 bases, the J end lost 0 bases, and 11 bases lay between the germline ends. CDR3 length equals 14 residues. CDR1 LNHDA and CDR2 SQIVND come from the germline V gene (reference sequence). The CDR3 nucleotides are TGTGCCAGTAGTCCTACCGATAGCTCCTACGAGCAGTACTTC. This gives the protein CASSPTDSSYEQYF.

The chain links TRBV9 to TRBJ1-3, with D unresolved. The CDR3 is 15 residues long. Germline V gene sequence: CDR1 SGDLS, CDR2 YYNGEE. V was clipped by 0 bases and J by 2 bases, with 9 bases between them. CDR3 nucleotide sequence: TGTGCCAGCAGCGTAGAGCGAACCCCTGGAAACACCATATATTTT. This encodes CASSVERTPGNTIYF.

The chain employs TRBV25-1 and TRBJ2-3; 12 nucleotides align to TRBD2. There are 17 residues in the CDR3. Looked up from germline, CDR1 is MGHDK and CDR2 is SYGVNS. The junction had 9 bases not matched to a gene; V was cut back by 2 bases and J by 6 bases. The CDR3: CASSEGLAGSRRDTQYF. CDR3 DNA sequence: TGTGCCAGCAGTGAAGGACTAGCGGGATCGAGGCGCGATACGCAGTATTTT.

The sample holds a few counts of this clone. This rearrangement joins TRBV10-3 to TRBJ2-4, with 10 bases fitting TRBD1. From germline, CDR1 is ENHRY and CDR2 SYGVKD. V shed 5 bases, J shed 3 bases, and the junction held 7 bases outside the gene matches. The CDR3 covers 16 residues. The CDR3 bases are TGTGCCATCAGTCAGACAGGGGGCGGAGGCAAAAACATTCAGTACTTC. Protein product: CAISQTGGGGKNIQYF.

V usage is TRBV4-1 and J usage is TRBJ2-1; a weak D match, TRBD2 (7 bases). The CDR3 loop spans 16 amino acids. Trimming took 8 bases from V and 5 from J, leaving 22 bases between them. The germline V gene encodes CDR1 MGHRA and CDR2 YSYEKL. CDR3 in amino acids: CASRDRMQGLNNEQFF. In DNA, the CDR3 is TGCGCCAGCCGTGACAGGATGCAGGGACTAAACAATGAGCAGTTCTTC.